A selection of T cell receptor beta chains follows, all from one sample in a study of sequential checkpoint blockade in melanoma. Sequenced by immunoSEQ multiplex PCR; TCRdb stores in-frame clones only, minus some. The sample shows over 15,000 clones, roughly two thirds of them seen only once. Sequencing used CD8+ T cells sorted from blood (inferred from file names), obtained from a patient given nivolumab and ipilimumab in sequence. Every receptor here comes from a human donor with melanoma. The CDR3 runs from the conserved cysteine through the conserved F or W. D genes are given only for firm matches. Clone size appears in some rows only: once, few, many, or a class for an expanded clone.

D gene	CDR3 length	V gene	J gene	clone size	CDR3 DNA	CDR3 protein
TRBD1	13	TRBV6-5	TRBJ1-4	NA	TGTGCCAGCAGTACACAGGGGGGAGAAAAACTGTTTTTT	CASSTQGGEKLFF
TRBD2	23	TRBV13	TRBJ2-3	NA	TGTGCCAGCAGCCGCGGGGCCGGGACAGCGGTCCCGATAGCGGGAGGGCCTTTAGATACGCAGTATTTT	CASSRGAGTAVPIAGGPLDTQYF
TRBD1	15	TRBV6-6	TRBJ2-7	once	TGTGCCAGCAGTTACAGACAGGGTAGCTCCTACGAGCAGTACTTC	CASSYRQGSSYEQYF
TRBD1	15	TRBV6-5	TRBJ1-2	NA	TGTGCCAGCAGTTTGGGACAGGGGGTAACCTATGGCTACACCTTC	CASSLGQGVTYGYTF
TRBD2	12	TRBV6-6	TRBJ2-3	NA	TGTGCCAGCAGTTCTGGGGGGAGGGCCTCGTATTTT	CASSSGGRASYF
NA	16	TRBV15	TRBJ1-3	few	TGTGCCACCAGCAGAGATGCCCAACTCTCTGGAAACACCATATATTTT	CATSRDAQLSGNTIYF
TRBD1	15	TRBV9	TRBJ1-1	medium-sized	TGTGCCAGCAGCCCTTGGGACAGCATGAACACTGAAGCTTTCTTT	CASSPWDSMNTEAFF
NA	15	TRBV5-1	TRBJ2-5	once	TGCGCCAGCAGCTTGGGGTGGACAGAACAAGAGACCCAGTACTTC	CASSLGWTEQETQYF
TRBD1	13	TRBV4-1	TRBJ1-4	medium-sized	TGCGCCAGCAGCCTCGGGACAGGAGAAAAACTGTTTTTT	CASSLGTGEKLFF
NA	12	TRBV7-2	TRBJ2-6	NA	TGTGCCAGCACCCTCTTGAGTCCGGAGGACCGTTTC	CASTLLSPEDRF
TRBD1	17	TRBV5-6	TRBJ1-4	medium-sized	TGTGCCAGCAGCTCCTTAACACAGGGGACAACTAATGAAAAACTGTTTTTT	CASSSLTQGTTNEKLFF
NA	14	TRBV7-9	TRBJ2-5	NA	TGTGCCAGCAGCTCTACAGGGTCACAAGAGACCCAGTACTTC	CASSSTGSQETQYF
NA	15	TRBV30	TRBJ1-1	once	TGTGCCTGGAGCGTACAGGGCAGTAGAAACACTGAAGCTTTCTTT	CAWSVQGSRNTEAFF
TRBD2	13	TRBV13	TRBJ2-7	NA	TGTGCCAGCATCGCCGCGGGGGACTACGAGCAGTACTTC	CASIAAGDYEQYF
NA	15	TRBV6-5	TRBJ2-2	once	TGTGCCAGCAGTTATTCAGGGGCCAGCACCGGGGAGCTGTTTTTT	CASSYSGASTGELFF
TRBD1	13	TRBV6-5	TRBJ1-2	NA	TGTGCCAGCAGTTACGGGACAGGGATTGGCTACACCTTC	CASSYGTGIGYTF
NA	15	TRBV13	TRBJ1-5	NA	TGTGCCAGCAGCTTAAGGTCGTCGGGGAATCAGCCCCAGCATTTT	CASSLRSSGNQPQHF
NA	13	TRBV7-3	TRBJ2-7	NA	TGTGCCAGCAGCCTCACCCTCAGCGGGGAGCAGTACTTC	CASSLTLSGEQYF
TRBD1	15	TRBV27	TRBJ1-2	once	TGTGCCAGCACCCCTGACAGGGGACGGCTTTATGGCTACACCTTC	CASTPDRGRLYGYTF
NA	14	TRBV27	TRBJ1-1	NA	TGTGCCAGCAGTTTAGTCGGGATGAACACTGAAGCTTTCTTT	CASSLVGMNTEAFF
TRBD2	16	TRBV4-3	TRBJ2-1	NA	TGCGCCAGCAGTTCGGGACTAGCGGGAGGGGGCAGTGAGCAGTTCTTC	CASSSGLAGGGSEQFF
TRBD1	15	TRBV9	TRBJ2-1	NA	TGTGCCAGCAGCCCCGACAGGGGGCGGTACAATGAGCAGTTCTTC	CASSPDRGRYNEQFF
TRBD2	17	TRBV5-4	TRBJ2-1	NA	TGTGCCAGCAGCCAAGAAGGGACTAGCGGGGGGGCATTGGAGCAGTTCTTC	CASSQEGTSGGALEQFF